This T cell receptor beta chain was documented in a study of cytomegalovirus exposure and HLA in healthy donors. This clone was detected only a few times. Other DNA sequences in the sample encode the same CDR3. Trimming pared 2 bases from V and 4 bases from J, leaving 11 bases between. The germline gives CDR1 SEHNR, CDR2 FQNEAQ (reference sequence). This CDR3 is built from 14 residues. Primers included in the PCR were 60 Vbeta and 13 Jbeta primers. Method: immunoSEQ multiplex PCR; TCRdb's copy keeps in-frame clones and lacks some. The sample contains about 43,000 clones, about 60% of which appear only once.

The chain combines TRBV7-9 with TRBJ2-5; D might be TRBD2 (6 bases). This clonotype originated in a man in his 60s in good health and CMV-seropositive. The sample was PBMCs. The CDR3 DNA reads as TGTGCCAGCAGCTTACCGGGAGTGGGAGAGACCCAGTACTTC. Protein sequence: CASSLPGVGETQYF.